This passage covers 21 T cell receptor beta chains from one sample sequenced in a study of chemoradiotherapy in HPV16-positive cancers. Generated by immunoSEQ multiplex PCR, the TCRdb table keeps only in-frame clones and is missing some. The sample has 9,500 to 15,000 clones; 86% are singletons. Sequencing used blood, obtained from a patient who underwent chemoradiotherapy. The receptors here all came from a human donor with HPV-associated anogenital cancer.

The chain links TRBV4-3 to TRBJ2-7; D is unclear. From germline, CDR1 is LGHNA and CDR2 YSLEER. V lost 1 base to trimming and J lost 3 bases, with 7 bases between them. The CDR3 is 13 residues long. This CDR3 is CASSQGVDYEQYF. The DNA of the CDR3 is TGCGCCAGCAGCCAAGGGGTAGACTACGAGCAGTACTTC.

This sequence joins TRBV7-9 and TRBJ1-1; a weak D match, TRBD1 (5 bases). Trimming removed 5 bases at V and 1 base at J, with 11 bases between. This CDR3 comprises 14 residues. CDR1 and CDR2 (germline): SEHNR, FQNEAQ (reference sequence). The CDR3 protein is CASSRDAGNTEAFF. CDR3 sequence (DNA): TGTGCCAGCAGCCGGGACGCGGGGAACACTGAAGCTTTCTTT.

The genes are TRBV27 and TRBJ2-2; 10 bases are shared with TRBD2. CDR1 MNHEY and CDR2 SMNVEV come from the germline V gene (reference sequence). The CDR3 extends over 14 amino acids. V was pared by 6 bases and J by 6 bases, with 4 bases of the junction left unmatched. CDR3 amino acids: CASRRGLAAGELFF. CDR3 nucleotide sequence: TGTGCCAGCAGAAGAGGACTAGCGGCCGGGGAGCTGTTTTTT.

J is TRBJ2-5 and V is TRBV9; 10 positions match TRBD2. The CDR3 has 15 residues. Germline CDR1 SGDLS, CDR2 YYNGEE. J was trimmed by 5 bases and V by 3 bases; bases with no gene match: 7. CDR3 region: CASSADLAGDETQYF. CDR3 nucleotide sequence: TGTGCCAGCAGCGCAGATCTAGCGGGGGACGAGACCCAGTACTTC.

The CDR3 DNA reads TGTGCCAGCAGTAAGGGGACTAGCGTAGATACGCAGTATTTT. Translated: CASSKGTSVDTQYF. The chain carries TRBV7-3 and TRBJ2-3; 10 bases are a match to TRBD2. Looked up from germline, CDR1 is SGHTA and CDR2 is FQGTGA. With V trimmed by 6 bases and J by 5 bases, 5 bases remained unmatched. This CDR3 is built from 14 residues.

This chain links TRBV4-3 with TRBJ2-6; 16 positions agree with TRBD2. The CDR3 consists of 19 residues. V lost 4 bases to trimming and J lost 2 bases; unmatched junction nucleotides: 5. Germline lookup yields CDR1 LGHNA and CDR2 YSLEER. This CDR3 is CASSRGTSGGAAGANVLTF. CDR3 DNA: TGCGCCAGCAGCCGAGGGACTAGCGGGGGGGCTGCTGGGGCCAACGTCCTGACTTTC.

V usage is TRBV30 and J usage is TRBJ2-7; D is perhaps TRBD2 (6 bases). Trimming pared 3 bases from V and 2 bases from J, leaving 11 bases between. Germline CDR1 is GTSNPN and CDR2 is SVGIG (reference sequence). The CDR3 is 13 amino acids. The CDR3 here is CAWSVGLTYEQYF. DNA for the CDR3: TGTGCCTGGAGCGTGGGACTTACCTACGAGCAGTACTTC.

The chain recombines TRBV19 with TRBJ2-2, with 7 bases that match TRBD1. This CDR3 has 16 residues. In germline, CDR1 is LNHDA, CDR2 SQIVND (reference sequence). V lost 6 bases to trimming and J lost 0 bases; unmatched junction nucleotides: 7. The CDR3 DNA sequence: TGTGCCAGTAGCCCAGACAGGGCCTCGAACACCGGGGAGCTGTTTTTT. Translation: CASSPDRASNTGELFF.

The rearrangement uses TRBV7-8 and TRBJ2-3; D gene uncertain. CDR1 and CDR2 from the germline V gene are SGHVS and FQNEAQ. Between the trimmed V and J ends, which lost 2 bases and 0 bases, there was a span of 9 bases. The CDR3 is 15 amino acids. CDR3 sequence (DNA): TGTGCCAGCAGCTTACGAGCGTTTAGCACAGATACGCAGTATTTT. Its translation is CASSLRAFSTDTQYF.

The chain uses TRBV19 and TRBJ1-1; weak D call: TRBD1 (5 bases). Germline assignment: CDR1 LNHDA and CDR2 SQIVND (reference sequence). Trimming pared 7 bases from V and 3 bases from J, leaving 15 bases between. This CDR3 is built from 14 residues. This chain's CDR3 is CASTFGGRDTEAFF. In DNA, the CDR3 is TGTGCCAGTACCTTTGGGGGGAGGGACACTGAAGCTTTCTTT.

V usage is TRBV7-9 and J usage is TRBJ2-2; 9 bases are shared with TRBD1. The CDR3 is 17 residues long. The ends lost 5 bases at V and 1 base at J; junction bases unmatched: 8. CDR1 SEHNR and CDR2 FQNEAQ come from the germline V gene (reference sequence). The CDR3 nucleotides read TGTGCCAGCAGCCGTACCCTGGGACAGGGGAACACCGGGGAGCTGTTTTTT. Its translation: CASSRTLGQGNTGELFF.

The V call is TRBV2, the J call TRBJ2-5, with 10 bases that match TRBD2. Per the germline V gene, CDR1 is SNHLY and CDR2 is FYNNEI. The V segment lost 4 bases and the J segment 2 bases; nucleotides outside the gene matches: 1. The CDR3 covers 14 residues. The CDR3 DNA reads as TGTGCCAGCAGTGCTAGCGGGGGACAAGAGACCCAGTACTTC. Amino acids: CASSASGGQETQYF.

J is TRBJ1-5 and V is TRBV18; 10 positions match TRBD1. J was trimmed by 7 bases and V by 3 bases; bases with no gene match: 9. The CDR3 has 16 amino acids. Germline lookup yields CDR1 KGHSH and CDR2 LQKENI. The CDR3 DNA reads TGTGCCAGCTCACCCGCCCGGGACAGGGGTGGCCAGCCCCAGCATTTT. The encoded protein is CASSPARDRGGQPQHF.

The chain is built from TRBV7-2 and TRBJ1-1; D is perhaps TRBD1 (5 bases). The CDR3 is 15 residues long. V dropped 5 bases and J dropped 0 bases, with 13 bases sitting between them. Germline CDR1 reads SGHTA; CDR2 reads FQGNSA. This CDR3 reads CASSGRGRVNTEAFF. The CDR3 nucleotides are TGTGCCAGCAGCGGAAGAGGCAGGGTGAACACTGAAGCTTTCTTT. Variable domain in full (rest from reference TRBV7-2 and TRBJ1-1): GAGVSQSPSNKVTEKGKDVELRCDPISGHTALYWYRQSLGQGLEFLIYFQGNSAPDKSGLPSDRFSAERTGGSVSTLTIQRTQQEDSAVYLCASSGRGRVNTEAFFGQGTRLTVV.

The rearrangement links TRBV6-5 to TRBJ2-6; no definite D call. V lost 6 bases, J lost 0 bases, and 3 bases lay in between. Per germline, CDR1 MNHEY and CDR2 SVGAGI. The length of the CDR3 is 13 residues. In DNA, the CDR3 is TGTGCCAGCAGGGTCTCTGGGGCCAACGTCCTGACTTTC. Translating it yields CASRVSGANVLTF.

The chain recombines TRBV7-8 with TRBJ2-5; 14 bases are a match to TRBD2. The germline V gene has CDR1 SGHVS and CDR2 FQNEAQ. Losses at the gene ends were 5 bases for V and 3 bases for J; bases not matched to a gene: 5. The CDR3 is 16 amino acids. CDR3 sequence reads: CASSPRTSGGKETQYF. The CDR3 DNA reads as TGTGCCAGCAGCCCTAGGACTAGCGGGGGGAAAGAGACCCAGTACTTC.

This chain links TRBV27 with TRBJ1-2; TRBD1 matches 7 bases. The CDR3 loop spans 13 amino acids. The ends lost 4 bases at V and 2 bases at J; junction bases unmatched: 1. Germline V lookup: CDR1 MNHEY, CDR2 SMNVEV (reference sequence). CDR3 DNA: TGTGCCAGCAGTTCGACAGGGAACTATGGCTACACCTTC. This codes for CASSSTGNYGYTF.

The chain couples TRBV2 to TRBJ2-5; weak D call: TRBD1 (6 bases). This CDR3 is 14 amino acids long. The V gene's germline CDR1 is SNHLY and CDR2 FYNNEI. Trimming pared 6 bases from V and 4 bases from J, leaving 15 bases between. The chain's CDR3 is CASSKQQGRETQYF. The CDR3 coding sequence is TGTGCCAGCAGCAAACAACAGGGTCGAGAGACCCAGTACTTC. The whole variable domain, remainder taken from reference TRBV2 and TRBJ2-5, is EPEVTQTPSHQVTQMGQEVILRCVPISNHLYFYWYRQILGQKVEFLVSFYNNEISEKSEIFDDQFSVERPDGSNFTLKIRSTKLEDSAMYFCASSKQQGRETQYFGPGTRLLVL.

The chain couples TRBV30 to TRBJ2-1, with a weak D call TRBD1 (7 bases). The CDR3 has 13 amino acids. V was trimmed by 4 bases and J by 6 bases, leaving 13 bases between them. CDR1 and CDR2 (germline): GTSNPN, SVGIG (reference sequence). Written as DNA, the CDR3 is TGTGCCTGGAATCGACAGGGAGGCAATGAGCAGTTCTTC. Translating gives CAWNRQGGNEQFF.

The chain joins TRBV25-1 to TRBJ2-3; no reliable D call. V was clipped by 3 bases and J by 7 bases, with 11 bases between them. Germline lookup yields CDR1 MGHDK and CDR2 SYGVNS. The CDR3 contains 13 residues. CDR3 sequence (DNA): TGTGCCAGCAGTGATGGTATAGGATATACGCAGTATTTT. Translating gives CASSDGIGYTQYF.

V and J are TRBV18 and TRBJ2-7, with D possibly being TRBD1 or TRBD2 (6 bases each). Germline V gene data show CDR1 as KGHSH and CDR2 as LQKENI. The V end lost 2 bases, the J end lost 6 bases, and 17 bases lay between the germline ends. This CDR3 region has 15 residues. The chain's CDR3 is CASSPGKGGRSEQYF. DNA of the CDR3: TGTGCCAGCTCACCAGGTAAGGGGGGCCGGAGCGAGCAGTACTTC.